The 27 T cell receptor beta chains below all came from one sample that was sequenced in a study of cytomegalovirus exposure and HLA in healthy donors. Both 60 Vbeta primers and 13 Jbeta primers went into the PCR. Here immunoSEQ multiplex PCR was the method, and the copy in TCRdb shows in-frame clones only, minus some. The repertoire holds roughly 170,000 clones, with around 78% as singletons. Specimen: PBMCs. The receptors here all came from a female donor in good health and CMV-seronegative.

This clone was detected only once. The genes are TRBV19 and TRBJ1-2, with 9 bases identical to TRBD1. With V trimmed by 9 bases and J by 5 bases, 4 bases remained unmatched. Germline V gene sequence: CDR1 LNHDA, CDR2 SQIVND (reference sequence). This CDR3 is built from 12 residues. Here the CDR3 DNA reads TGTGCCAGCACCGGGACAGGGTATGGCTACACCTTC. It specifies CASTGTGYGYTF.

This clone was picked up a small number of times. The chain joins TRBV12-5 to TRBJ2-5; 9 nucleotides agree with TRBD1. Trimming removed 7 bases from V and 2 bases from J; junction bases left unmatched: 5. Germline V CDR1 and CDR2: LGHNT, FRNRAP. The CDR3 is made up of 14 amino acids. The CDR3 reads CASEGQGLQETQYF. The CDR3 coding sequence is TGTGCTAGTGAAGGACAGGGGTTACAAGAGACCCAGTACTTC.

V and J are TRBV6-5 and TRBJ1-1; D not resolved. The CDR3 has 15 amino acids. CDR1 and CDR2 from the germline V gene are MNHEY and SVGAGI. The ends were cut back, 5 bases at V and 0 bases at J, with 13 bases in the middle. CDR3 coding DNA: TGTGCCAGCAGTCAACGACAAACCATGAACACTGAAGCTTTCTTT. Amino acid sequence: CASSQRQTMNTEAFF.

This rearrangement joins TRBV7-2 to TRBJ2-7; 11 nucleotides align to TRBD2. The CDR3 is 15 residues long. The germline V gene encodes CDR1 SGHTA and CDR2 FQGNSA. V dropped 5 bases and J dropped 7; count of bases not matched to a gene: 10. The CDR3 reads CASSASGGLRGEQYF. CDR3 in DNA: TGTGCCAGCAGCGCTAGCGGGGGGCTTCGGGGGGAGCAGTACTTC.

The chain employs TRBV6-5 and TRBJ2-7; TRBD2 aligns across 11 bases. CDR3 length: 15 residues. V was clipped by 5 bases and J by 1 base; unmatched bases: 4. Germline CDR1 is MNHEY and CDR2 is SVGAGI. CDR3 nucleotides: TGTGCCAGCAGTCTTAGCGGGGGGGCTTCCTACGAGCAGTACTTC. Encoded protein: CASSLSGGASYEQYF.

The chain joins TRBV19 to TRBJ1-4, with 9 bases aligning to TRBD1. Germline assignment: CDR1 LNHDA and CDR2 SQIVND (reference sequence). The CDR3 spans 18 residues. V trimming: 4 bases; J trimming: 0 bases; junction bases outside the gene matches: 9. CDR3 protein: CASSTQQGASTTNEKLFF. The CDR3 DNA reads TGTGCCAGTAGTACTCAACAGGGGGCCTCGACAACTAATGAAAAACTGTTTTTT.

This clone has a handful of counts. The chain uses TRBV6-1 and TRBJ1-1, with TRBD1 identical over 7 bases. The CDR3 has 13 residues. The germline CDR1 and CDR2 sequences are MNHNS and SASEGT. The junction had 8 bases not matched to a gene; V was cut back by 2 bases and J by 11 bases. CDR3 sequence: CASSERGGGSAFF. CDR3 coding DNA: TGTGCCAGCAGTGAACGAGGGGGCGGGTCGGCTTTCTTT.

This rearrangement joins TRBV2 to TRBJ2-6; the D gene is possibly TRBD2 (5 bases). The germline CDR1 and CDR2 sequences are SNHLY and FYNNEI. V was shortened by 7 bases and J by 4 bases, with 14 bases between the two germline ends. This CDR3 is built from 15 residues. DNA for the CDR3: TGTGCCAGCACCGCACGGGGTGCCGGGGCCAACGTCCTGACTTTC. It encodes CASTARGAGANVLTF.

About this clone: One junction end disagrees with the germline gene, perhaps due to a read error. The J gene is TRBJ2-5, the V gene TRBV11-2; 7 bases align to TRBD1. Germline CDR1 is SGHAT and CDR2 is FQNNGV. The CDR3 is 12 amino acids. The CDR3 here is CASSLKATGLDF. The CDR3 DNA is TGTGCCAGCAGCTTAAAAGCGACAGGGTTGGACTTC.

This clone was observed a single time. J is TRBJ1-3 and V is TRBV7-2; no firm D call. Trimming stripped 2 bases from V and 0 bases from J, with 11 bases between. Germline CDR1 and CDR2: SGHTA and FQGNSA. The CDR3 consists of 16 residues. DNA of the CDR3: TGTGCCAGCAGCTTACAAATGGGCAGCTCTGGAAACACCATATATTTT. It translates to CASSLQMGSSGNTIYF.

The CDR3 DNA sequence: TGTGCCAGCAGCTATACAGGGGGCGCTAACTATGGCTACACCTTC. Translated: CASSYTGGANYGYTF. This sequence joins TRBV27 and TRBJ1-2; TRBD1 agrees at 9 bases. Looked up from germline, CDR1 is MNHEY and CDR2 is SMNVEV (reference sequence). This CDR3 spans 15 amino acids. V lost 6 bases, J lost 0 bases, and 5 bases stayed unmatched.

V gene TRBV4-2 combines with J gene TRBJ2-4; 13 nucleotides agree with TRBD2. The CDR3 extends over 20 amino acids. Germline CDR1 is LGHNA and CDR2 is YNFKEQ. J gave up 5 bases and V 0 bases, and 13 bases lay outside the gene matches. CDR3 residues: CASSQDPFGTSGMVENIQYF. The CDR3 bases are TGTGCCAGCAGCCAAGACCCCTTCGGGACTAGCGGGATGGTCGAAAACATTCAGTACTTC.

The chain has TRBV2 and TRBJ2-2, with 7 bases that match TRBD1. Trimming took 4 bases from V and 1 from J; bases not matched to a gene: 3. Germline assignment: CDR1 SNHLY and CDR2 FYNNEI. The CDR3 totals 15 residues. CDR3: CASSVGQLNTGELFF. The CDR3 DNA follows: TGTGCCAGCAGTGTGGGACAGTTGAACACCGGGGAGCTGTTTTTT.

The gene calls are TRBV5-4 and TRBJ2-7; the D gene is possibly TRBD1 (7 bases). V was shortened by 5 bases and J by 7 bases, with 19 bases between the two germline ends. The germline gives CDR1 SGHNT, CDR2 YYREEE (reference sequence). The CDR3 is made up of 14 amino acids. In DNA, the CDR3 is TGTGCCAGCAGGCACGACTACAGGGGAGGTGAGCAGTACTTC. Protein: CASRHDYRGGEQYF.

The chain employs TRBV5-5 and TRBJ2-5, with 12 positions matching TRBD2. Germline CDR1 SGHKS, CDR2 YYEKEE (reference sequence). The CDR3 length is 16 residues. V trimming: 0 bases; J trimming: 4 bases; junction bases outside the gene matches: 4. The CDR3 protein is CASSLDPTSGGETQYF. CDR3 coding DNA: TGTGCCAGCAGCTTGGACCCGACTAGCGGGGGAGAGACCCAGTACTTC. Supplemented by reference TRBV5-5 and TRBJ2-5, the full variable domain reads DAGVTQSPTHLIKTRGQQVTLRCSPISGHKSVSWYQQVLGQGPQFIFQYYEKEERGRGNFPDRFSARQFPNYSSELNVNALLLGDSALYLCASSLDPTSGGETQYFGPGTRLLVL.

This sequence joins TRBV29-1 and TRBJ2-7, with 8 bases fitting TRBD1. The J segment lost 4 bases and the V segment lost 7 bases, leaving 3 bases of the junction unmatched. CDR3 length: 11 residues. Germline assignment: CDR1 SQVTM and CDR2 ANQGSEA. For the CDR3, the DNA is TGCAGCGGCACAGGGGGGTACGAGCAGTACTTC. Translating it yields CSGTGGYEQYF.

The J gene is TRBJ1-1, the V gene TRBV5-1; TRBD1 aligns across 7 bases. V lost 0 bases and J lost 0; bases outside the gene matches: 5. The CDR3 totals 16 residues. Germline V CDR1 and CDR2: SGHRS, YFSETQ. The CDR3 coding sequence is TGCGCCAGCAGCTTGGAAGGGGGCACGATGAACACTGAAGCTTTCTTT. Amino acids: CASSLEGGTMNTEAFF. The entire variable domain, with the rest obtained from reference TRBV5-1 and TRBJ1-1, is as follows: KAGVTQTPRYLIKTRGQQVTLSCSPISGHRSVSWYQQTPGQGLQFLFEYFSETQRNKGNFPGRFSGRQFSNSRSEMNVSTLELGDSALYLCASSLEGGTMNTEAFFGQGTRLTVV.

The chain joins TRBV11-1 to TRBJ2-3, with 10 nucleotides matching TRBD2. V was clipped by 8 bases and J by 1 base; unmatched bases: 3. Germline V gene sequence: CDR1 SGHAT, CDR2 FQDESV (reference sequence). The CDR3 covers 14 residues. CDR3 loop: CASSGTSGTDTQYF. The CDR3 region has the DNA TGTGCCAGCTCGGGGACTAGCGGCACAGATACGCAGTATTTT. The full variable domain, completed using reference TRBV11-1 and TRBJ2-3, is EAEVAQSPRYKITEKSQAVAFWCDPISGHATLYWYRQILGQGPELLVQFQDESVVDDSQLPKDRFSAERLKGVDSTLKIQPAELGDSAMYLCASSGTSGTDTQYFGPGTRLTVL.

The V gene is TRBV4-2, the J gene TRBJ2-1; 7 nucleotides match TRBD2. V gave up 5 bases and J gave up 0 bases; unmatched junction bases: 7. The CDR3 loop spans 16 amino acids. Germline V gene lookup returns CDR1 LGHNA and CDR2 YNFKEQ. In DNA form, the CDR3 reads TGTGCCAGCAGCAAATGGGGGGGGAACTCCTACAATGAGCAGTTCTTC. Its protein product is CASSKWGGNSYNEQFF.

The CDR3 here is CASSVGLARYNEQFF. The CDR3 DNA is TGTGCCAGCAGCGTCGGACTGGCCCGTTACAATGAGCAGTTCTTC. V usage is TRBV7-4 and J usage is TRBJ2-1, with D possibly matching TRBD2 (5 bases). CDR1 is SGHVT and CDR2 is SQSDAQ in the germline V gene. Trimming left V 5 bases short and J 4 bases short, with 15 bases between. There are 15 residues in the CDR3.

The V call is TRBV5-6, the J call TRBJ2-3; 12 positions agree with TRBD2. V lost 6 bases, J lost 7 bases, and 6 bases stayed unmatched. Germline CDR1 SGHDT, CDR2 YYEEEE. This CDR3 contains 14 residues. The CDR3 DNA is TGTGCCAGCATGTCTAGCGGGGGGGCCTATACGCAGTATTTT. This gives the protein CASMSSGGAYTQYF.

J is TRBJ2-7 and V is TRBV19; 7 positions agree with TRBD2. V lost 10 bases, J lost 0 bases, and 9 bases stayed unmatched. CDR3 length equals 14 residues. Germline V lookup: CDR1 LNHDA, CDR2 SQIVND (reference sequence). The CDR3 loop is CATRGRGDSYEQYF. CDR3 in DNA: TGTGCCACCCGGGGGAGGGGCGACTCCTACGAGCAGTACTTC.

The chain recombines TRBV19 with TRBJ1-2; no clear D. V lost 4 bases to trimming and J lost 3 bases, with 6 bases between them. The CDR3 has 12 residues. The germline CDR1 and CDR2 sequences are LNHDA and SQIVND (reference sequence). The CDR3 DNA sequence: TGTGCCAGTAGTAACCGGGACTATGGCTACACCTTC. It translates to CASSNRDYGYTF. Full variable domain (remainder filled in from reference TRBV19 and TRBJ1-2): DGGITQSPKYLFRKEGQNVTLSCEQNLNHDAMYWYRQDPGQGLRLIYYSQIVNDFQKGDIAEGYSVSREKKESFPLTVTSAQKNPTAFYLCASSNRDYGYTFGSGTRLTVV.

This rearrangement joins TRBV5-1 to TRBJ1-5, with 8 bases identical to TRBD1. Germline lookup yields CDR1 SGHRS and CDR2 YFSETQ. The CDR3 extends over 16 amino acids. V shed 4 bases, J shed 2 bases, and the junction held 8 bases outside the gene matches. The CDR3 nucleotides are TGCGCCAGCAGCCCGGGGACGACAGGGGGCAATCAGCCCCAGCATTTT. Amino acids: CASSPGTTGGNQPQHF.

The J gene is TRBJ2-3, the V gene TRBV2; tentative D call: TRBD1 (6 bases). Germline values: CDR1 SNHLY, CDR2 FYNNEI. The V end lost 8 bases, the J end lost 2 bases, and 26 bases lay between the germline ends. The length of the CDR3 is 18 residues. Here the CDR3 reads CASLSGRIVTGPTDTQYF. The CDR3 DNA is TGTGCCAGCCTATCAGGACGCATCGTGACAGGCCCCACAGATACGCAGTATTTT.

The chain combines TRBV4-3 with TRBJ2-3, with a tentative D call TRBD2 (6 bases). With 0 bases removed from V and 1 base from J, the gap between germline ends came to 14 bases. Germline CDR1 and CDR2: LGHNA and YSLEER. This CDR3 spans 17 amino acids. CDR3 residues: CASSQDVVAAGTDTQYF. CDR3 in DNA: TGCGCCAGCAGCCAAGATGTCGTAGCGGCGGGCACAGATACGCAGTATTTT.

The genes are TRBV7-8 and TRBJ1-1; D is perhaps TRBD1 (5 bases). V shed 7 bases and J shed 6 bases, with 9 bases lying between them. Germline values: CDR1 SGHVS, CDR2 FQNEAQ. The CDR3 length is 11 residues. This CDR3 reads CASNQGSEAFF. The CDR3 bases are TGTGCCAGCAACCAGGGTTCTGAAGCTTTCTTT.